The 5 T cell receptor beta chains reported below all come from one sample, sequenced in a study of blood T cells in healthy people across ages. Primed by a sample-barcoded 5' primer and a J-beta primer mix, a second PCR proceeded for 7 to 11 cycles. TCRdb analysed the 5' RACE reads with MiXCR anew, one entry per CDR3 protein. The repertoire consists of about 1.1 million distinct CDR3 sequences, with approximately 38% occurring once and the leading ten covering roughly 13%. Sample: blood. The receptors here all came from a young man in good health.

The chain is built from TRBV2 and TRBJ2-2; D is ambiguous. Germline V gene sequence: CDR1 SNHLY, CDR2 FYNNEI. V was cut by 6 bases and J by 5 bases, with 10 bases left in between. CDR3 size: 13 residues. The DNA of the CDR3 is TGTGCCAGCAGGCCTACTCGGACCGGGGAGCTGTTTTTT. It is translated as CASRPTRTGELFF.

The chain carries TRBV20-1 and TRBJ2-1, with D possibly TRBD2 on 5 matching bases. The V gene lost 0 bases and the J gene lost 4 bases, with 10 bases spanning the gap. The CDR3 has 14 residues. From germline, CDR1 is DFQATT and CDR2 SNEGSKA (reference sequence). CDR3 bases: TGCAGTGCTAGAGAGGCTAGCTGGTACAATGAGCAGTTCTTC. It specifies CSAREASWYNEQFF.

To note about this clonotype: At one end the junction does not follow the germline gene, possibly because of a read error. The chain has TRBV7-2 and TRBJ2-5, with D uncertain. The germline gives CDR1 SGHTA, CDR2 FQGNSA. The CDR3 runs 13 residues. CDR3 protein: CASSLVFREAQYF. CDR3 sequence (DNA): TGCGCCAGCAGCTTAGTCTTCCGAGAGGCCCAGTACTTC.

This clonotype was seen a few times. The chain employs TRBV4-3 and TRBJ2-7, with 10 bases aligning to TRBD2. J gave up 9 bases and V 0 bases, and 2 bases lay outside the gene matches. Germline assignment: CDR1 LGHNA and CDR2 YSLEER. The CDR3 loop spans 13 amino acids. The DNA for the CDR3 is TGCGCCAGCAGCCAAGAGCTAGCGGGAGTGCAGTACTTC. Translated, it gives CASSQELAGVQYF.

This rearrangement joins TRBV6-2 or TRBV6-3 to TRBJ2-7, with D hard to call. The CDR3 sequence is 16 residues long. Germline loops: CDR1 MNHEY, CDR2 SVGEGT. Trimming shortened V by 1 base and J by 0 bases, and 13 bases separated the two germline ends. CDR3 protein: CASSYLDARSSYEQYF. The CDR3 coding sequence is TGTGCCAGCAGTTACTTGGACGCAAGGAGCTCCTACGAGCAGTACTTC.